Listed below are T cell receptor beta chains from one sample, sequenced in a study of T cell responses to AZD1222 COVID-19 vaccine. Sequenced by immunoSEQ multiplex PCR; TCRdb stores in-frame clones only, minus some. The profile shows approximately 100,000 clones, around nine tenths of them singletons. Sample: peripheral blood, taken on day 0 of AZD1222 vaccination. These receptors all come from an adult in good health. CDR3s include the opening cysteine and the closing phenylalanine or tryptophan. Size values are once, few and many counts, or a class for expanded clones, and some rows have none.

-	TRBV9	CASSVALAGFSTDTQYF
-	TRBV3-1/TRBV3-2	CASSHGGGATNEKLFF
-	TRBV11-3	CASSLAHRGGYTF
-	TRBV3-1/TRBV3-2	CASSQDRRQSAAFF
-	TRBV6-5	CASSYLSSYNSPLHF
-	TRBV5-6	CASSLLTGTGDYEQYF
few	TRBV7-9	CASSSRVSNTEAFF
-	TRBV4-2	CASSPGQGNQPQHF
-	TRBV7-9	CASSLARQPQHF
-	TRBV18	CASSPDSNSPLHF
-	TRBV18	CASSARQGASNTGELFF
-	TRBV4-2	CASSQGGGQRNQPQHF
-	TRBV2	CASTQVRRETQYF
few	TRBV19	CASSIDNRGQPQHF
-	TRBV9	CASSDAGMTSGANVLTF
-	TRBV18	CASSPGEIGYTF
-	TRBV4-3	CASSQGGDRVYGYTF
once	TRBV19	CASSAPGVGYQETQYF
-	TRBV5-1	CASSLGAVADYGYTF
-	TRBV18	CASSPTHRDGQPQHF
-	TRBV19	CASSRGLEYEKLFF
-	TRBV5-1	CASTPDRGFSGANVLTF
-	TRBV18	CAGATSNYGYTF
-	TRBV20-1	CSASPGPVGYGYTF
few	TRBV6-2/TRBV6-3	CASSTTGDRTDTQYF
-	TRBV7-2	CASSAQGGGLETQYF
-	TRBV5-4	CASSGPTSTDTQYF
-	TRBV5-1	CASSLVRGGLATNEKLFF
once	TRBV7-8	CASSLGLASNQPQHF
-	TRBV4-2	CASSQEYRNTEAFF
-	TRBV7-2	CASSPRDLRGGEQYF
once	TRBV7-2	CASSLGAGPEEAFF
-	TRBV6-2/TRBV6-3	CASSYTGLGTYNEQFF
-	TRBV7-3	CASSPTGTGEETQYF
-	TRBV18	CASSTMTQTGYEQYF
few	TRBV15	CATSRDLWQGVRNEQFF
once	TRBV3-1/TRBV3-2	CASSQDPWGDTEAFF
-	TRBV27	CASRIRAVLDSPLHF
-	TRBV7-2	CASSQTQGRYGYTF
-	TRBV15	CATSKQQGSTEAFF
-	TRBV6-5	CASSPDRNQPQHF
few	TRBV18	CASSPRQGEETQYF
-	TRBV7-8	CASSLLSFETQYF
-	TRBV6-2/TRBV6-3	CASSRQGNGYTF
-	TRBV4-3	CASSPGTGRSPLHF
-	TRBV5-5	CASSPPSPGEQYF
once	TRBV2	CASSRDRGTGELFF
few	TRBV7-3	CASSPRDRGSYNEQFF
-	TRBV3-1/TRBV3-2	CASSQRTGTGNTIYF
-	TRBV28	CASTPGGGPSIRAQHF